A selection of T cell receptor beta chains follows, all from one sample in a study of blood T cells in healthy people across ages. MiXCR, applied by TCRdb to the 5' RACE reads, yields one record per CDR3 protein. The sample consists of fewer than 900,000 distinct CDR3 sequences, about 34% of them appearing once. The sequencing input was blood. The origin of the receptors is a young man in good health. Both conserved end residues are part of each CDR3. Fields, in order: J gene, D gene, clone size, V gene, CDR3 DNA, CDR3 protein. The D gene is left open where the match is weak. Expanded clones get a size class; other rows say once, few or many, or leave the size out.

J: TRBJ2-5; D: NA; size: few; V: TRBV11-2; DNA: TGTGCCAGCAGCACCAGGGTGGGGGGCCAACACAATGAGCAGTACTTC; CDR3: CASSTRVGGQHNEQYF
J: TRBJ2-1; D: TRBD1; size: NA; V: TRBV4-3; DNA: TGCGCCAGCAGCCAAGTCCTCCTAGCCGACAGGGCGGGCTACAATGAGCAGTTCTTC; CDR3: CASSQVLLADRAGYNEQFF
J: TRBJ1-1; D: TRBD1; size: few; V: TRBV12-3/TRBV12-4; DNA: TGTGCCAGCAGCTACGGGACAGGGAGTCCTGAAGCTTTCTTT; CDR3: CASSYGTGSPEAFF
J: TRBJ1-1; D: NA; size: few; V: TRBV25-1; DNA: TGTGCCAGCAGTGAATACTCGGACACTGAAGCTTTCTTT; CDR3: CASSEYSDTEAFF
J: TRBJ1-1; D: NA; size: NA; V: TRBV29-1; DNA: TGCAGCGTTGAAGTACGGAACACTGAAGCTTTCTTT; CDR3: CSVEVRNTEAFF
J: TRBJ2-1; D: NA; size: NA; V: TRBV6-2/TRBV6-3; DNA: TGTGCCACTGGAGGGGACAGCAATGAGCAGTTCTTC; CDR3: CATGGDSNEQFF
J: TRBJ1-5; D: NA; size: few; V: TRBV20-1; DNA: TGCAGTGCCCCATGGGGTGGACTTAGCAATCAGCCCCAGCATTTT; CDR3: CSAPWGGLSNQPQHF
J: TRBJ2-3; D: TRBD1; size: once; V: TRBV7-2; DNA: TGTGCCAGCAGCCGCACAGGGGACGATGCGCAGTATTTT; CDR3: CASSRTGDDAQYF
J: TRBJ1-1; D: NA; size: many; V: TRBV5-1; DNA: TGCGCCAGCAGCTATGACAAACCCCGGATAACTGAAGCTTTCTTT; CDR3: CASSYDKPRITEAFF
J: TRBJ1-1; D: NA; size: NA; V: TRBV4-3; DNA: TGCGCCAGCAGCCAAGGGGGCCAAGGGCAAGCTTTCTTT; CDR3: CASSQGGQGQAFF
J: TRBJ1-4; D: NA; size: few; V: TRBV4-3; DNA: TGCGCCAGCAGCCTCGCCGGCGCTGCAACTAATGAAAAACTGTTTTTT; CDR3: CASSLAGAATNEKLFF
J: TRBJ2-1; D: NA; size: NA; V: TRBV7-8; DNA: TGTGCCAGCAGCCCGCAGTACGACAATGAGCAGTTCTTC; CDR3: CASSPQYDNEQFF
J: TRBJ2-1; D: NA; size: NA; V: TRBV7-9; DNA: TGTGCCAGCAGTAAAGGGGGGGACTATAATGAGCAGCTCTTC; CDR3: CASSKGGDYNEQLF
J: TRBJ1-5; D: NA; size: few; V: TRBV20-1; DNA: TGCAGTGCCTCGGGTCAGGACGGCCAGCCCCAGCATTTT; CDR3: CSASGQDGQPQHF
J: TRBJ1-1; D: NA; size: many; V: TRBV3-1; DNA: TGTGCCAGCAGCCAAAAACAGGCAACGAACACTGAAGCTTTCTTT; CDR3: CASSQKQATNTEAFF
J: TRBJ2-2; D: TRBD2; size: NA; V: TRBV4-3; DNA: TGCGCCAGCAGCCAAGAATCGGGGGGGGAGGTCGGGGAGCTGTTTTTT; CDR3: CASSQESGGEVGELFF
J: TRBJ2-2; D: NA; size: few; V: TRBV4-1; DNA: TGCGCCAGCAGCCAATTCACCGGGGAGCTGTTTTTT; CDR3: CASSQFTGELFF
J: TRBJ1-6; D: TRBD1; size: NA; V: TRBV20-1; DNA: TGCAGTGCTTCTACAGGGGCCACCGATAATTCACCCCTCCACTTT; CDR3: CSASTGATDNSPLHF
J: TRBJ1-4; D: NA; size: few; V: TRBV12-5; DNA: TGTGCTAGTGGTTTTTTGTCGACTAATGAAAAACTGTTTTTT; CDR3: CASGFLSTNEKLFF
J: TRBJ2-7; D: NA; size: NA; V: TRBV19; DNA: TGTGCCAGTAGAGGGGGCGCGGGGGAGCAGTACTTC; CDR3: CASRGGAGEQYF
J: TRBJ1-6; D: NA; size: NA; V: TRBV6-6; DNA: TGTGCCAGCAGCCCAACAGGATCGGATTCACCCCTCCACTTT; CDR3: CASSPTGSDSPLHF
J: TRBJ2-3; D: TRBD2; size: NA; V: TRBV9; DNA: TGTGCCAGCAGCCGGATTAGCGGGGGGGTGGATACGCAGTATTTT; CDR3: CASSRISGGVDTQYF
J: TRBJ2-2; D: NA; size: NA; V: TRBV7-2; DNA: TGTGCCAGCACCCTTGGAGGGGAGCTGTTTTTT; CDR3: CASTLGGELFF
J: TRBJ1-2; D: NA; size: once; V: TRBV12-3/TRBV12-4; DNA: TGTGCCAGCAGTTTCCAACAAAACTATAGCTACACCTTC; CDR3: CASSFQQNYSYTF
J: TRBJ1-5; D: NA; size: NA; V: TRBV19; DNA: TGTGCCAGTAGTAATAGTCGGGACCACACCCCATATAGCAATCAGCCCCAGCATTTT; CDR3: CASSNSRDHTPYSNQPQHF
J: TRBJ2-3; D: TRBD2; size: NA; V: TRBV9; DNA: TGTGCCAGCAGCGTAGGCCTAGCGGGGGGGAGCACAGATACGCAGTATTTT; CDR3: CASSVGLAGGSTDTQYF